This T cell receptor (beta chain) was sequenced for a study of T cells in narcolepsy. Overall study results and limits: HCRT-specific and TRIB2-specific autoreactive clonotypes appeared among same-patient CSF and blood CD4+ clonotypes. Reportedly, autoreactive clonotypes were serially detected in patients' blood but not controls'.

Points on this clone: Its antigen is currently unknown.

Generated by immunoSEQ multiplex PCR, the TCRdb table keeps only in-frame clones and is missing some. The table shows about 27,000 clones, with roughly nine tenths occurring only once. The ends lost 5 bases at V and 0 bases at J; junction bases unmatched: 4. The CDR3 runs to 18 residues. Germline CDR1 and CDR2: SEHNR and FQNEAQ (reference sequence). The sample consisted of CD45RA- memory CD4+ T cells from PBMCs. V usage is TRBV7-9 and J usage is TRBJ2-2; 15 positions agree with TRBD2. The receptor was isolated from a human donor with narcolepsy. Here the CDR3 reads CASSRGLAGGPNTGELFF. CDR3 sequence (DNA): TGTGCCAGCAGCAGGGGACTAGCGGGGGGCCCGAACACCGGGGAGCTGTTTTTT.